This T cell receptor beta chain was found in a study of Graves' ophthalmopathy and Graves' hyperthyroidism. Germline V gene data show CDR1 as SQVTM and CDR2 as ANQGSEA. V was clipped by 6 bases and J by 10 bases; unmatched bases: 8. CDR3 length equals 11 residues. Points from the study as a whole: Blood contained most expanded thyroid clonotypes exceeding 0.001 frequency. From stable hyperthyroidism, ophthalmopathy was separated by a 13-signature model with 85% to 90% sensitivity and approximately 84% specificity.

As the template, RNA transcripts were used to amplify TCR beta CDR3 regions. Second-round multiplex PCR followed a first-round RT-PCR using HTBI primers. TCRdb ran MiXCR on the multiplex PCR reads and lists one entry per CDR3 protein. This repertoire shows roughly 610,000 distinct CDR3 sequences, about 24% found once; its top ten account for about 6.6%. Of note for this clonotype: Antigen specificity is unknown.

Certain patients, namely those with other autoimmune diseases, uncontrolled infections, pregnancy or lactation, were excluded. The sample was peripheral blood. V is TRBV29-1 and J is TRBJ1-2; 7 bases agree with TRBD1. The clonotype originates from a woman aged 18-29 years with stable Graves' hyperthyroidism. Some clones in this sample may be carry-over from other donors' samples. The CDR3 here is CSVWTGGDYTF. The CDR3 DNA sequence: TGCAGCGTGTGGACAGGCGGTGACTACACCTTC. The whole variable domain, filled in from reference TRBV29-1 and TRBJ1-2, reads SAVISQKPSRDICQRGTSLTIQCQVDSQVTMMFWYRQQPGQSLTLIATANQGSEATYESGFVIDKFPISRPNLTFSTLTVSNMSPEDSSIYLCSVWTGGDYTFGSGTRLTVV.